Shown below are 25 T cell receptor beta chains from a single sample sequenced in a study of glioma-infiltrating T cells (dated by TCRdb to the mid-2010s). TCRdb names Illumina MiSeq as the instrument used. TCR alpha and beta CDR3 regions were amplified with the iRepertoire nested amplicon-rescue multiplex PCR (arm-PCR) platform from RNA. The raw public data were reprocessed by TCRdb itself: fastp quality trimming at Q25, MiXCR clonotype calling, in-frame beta chains only. Each record represents a unique CDR3 protein, reported with the most common genes and DNA among its rows. Here the sample has about 130,000 distinct CDR3 sequences; about 22% occur a single time. The biggest ten clones account for 27% of the sample. Sequencing was done on a sample of glioma tissue, nonneoplastic brain tissue, or PBMCs (not recorded which). Receptor source: a human donor with low-grade glioma or glioblastoma, undergoing nonglioma brain surgery, or in good health (not recorded which).

The rearrangement joins TRBV7-9 to TRBJ2-1; D gene unclear. The CDR3 consists of 13 residues. Trimming stripped 2 bases from V and 8 bases from J, with 10 bases between. The germline CDR1 and CDR2 sequences are SEHNR and FQNEAQ (reference sequence). CDR3 nucleotide sequence: TGTGCCAGCAGCTTATTGTCTACCGATGAGCAGTTCTTC. This gives the protein CASSLLSTDEQFF.

V is TRBV4-1 and J is TRBJ2-7; 7 bases align to TRBD1. V shed 4 bases, J shed 4 bases, and the junction held 7 bases outside the gene matches. Germline CDR1 and CDR2: MGHRA and YSYEKL. CDR3 size: 14 residues. The CDR3 DNA reads as TGCGCCAGCAGCCGATTTGACAGGGCGTACGAGCAGTACGTC. Translated: CASSRFDRAYEQYV.

This clonotype was found many times. The chain employs TRBV28 and TRBJ2-5, with D perhaps TRBD1 or TRBD2 (5 bases each). The germline V and J ends were trimmed by 3 bases and 7 bases, with 21 bases remaining between them. The germline V gene has CDR1 MDHEN and CDR2 SYDVKM. The CDR3 length is 16 residues. The CDR3 sequence is CASSFRLARASGTQYF. CDR3 nucleotides: TGTGCCAGCAGTTTCAGGCTAGCCAGGGCTAGTGGGACCCAGTACTTC.

This clonotype was detected a few times. The chain joins TRBV20-1 to TRBJ1-1; D call uncertain. The CDR3 totals 14 residues. The ends were cut back, 0 bases at V and 6 bases at J, with 14 bases in the middle. The V gene's germline CDR1 is DFQATT and CDR2 SNEGSKA (reference sequence). CDR3 protein: CSARDLGEAAEAFF. CDR3 nucleotides: TGCAGTGCTAGAGATCTAGGTGAGGCGGCTGAAGCTTTCTTT.

A word on this clonotype: Sequence at one end of the junction differs from germline and may be a read error. V usage is TRBV18 and J usage is TRBJ1-1; no reliable D call. The CDR3 has 13 amino acids. Looked up from germline, CDR1 is KGHSH and CDR2 is LQKENI. The CDR3: CASSPPVNTEASF. The DNA for the CDR3 is TGTGCCAGCTCACCACCGGTGAACACTGAAGCTTCCTTT.

Regarding this clonotype: The CDR3 does not close with the conserved phenylalanine or tryptophan, likely indicating a read error. CDR3 loop: CASSQNRGEAFS. The CDR3 bases are TGCGCCAGCAGCCAGAACAGGGGAGAAGCTTTCTCT. The rearrangement joins TRBV4-1 to TRBJ1-1; 7 positions match TRBD1. V gave up 3 bases and J gave up 8 bases; unmatched junction bases: 3. The CDR3 extends over 12 amino acids. Germline V gene data show CDR1 as MGHRA and CDR2 as YSYEKL.

The J gene is TRBJ1-2, the V gene TRBV20-1; D uncertain. Germline V gene data show CDR1 as DFQATT and CDR2 as SNEGSKA (reference sequence). V gave up 0 bases and J gave up 0 bases, with 14 bases separating them. CDR3 length equals 16 residues. For the CDR3, the DNA is TGCAGTGCTAGAGATTGGCGCAGGCAGACTAACTATGGCTACACCTTC. The encoded protein is CSARDWRRQTNYGYTF.

Regarding this clonotype: Its ends do not fully match the called genes, so a read error is possible. This CDR3 is CASSLHPPAANTGELSF. The DNA for the CDR3 is TGTGCCAGCAGCCTCCACCCACCAGCAGCGAACACCGGGGAGCTGTCTTTT. The chain carries TRBV11-2 and TRBJ2-2; the D gene is possibly TRBD2 (5 bases). From germline, CDR1 is SGHAT and CDR2 FQNNGV. The CDR3 length is 17 residues.

This clonotype was counted between two and nine times. The chain joins TRBV2 to TRBJ1-2; no clear D. The CDR3 has 13 residues. The V gene lost 7 bases and the J gene lost 3 bases, with 12 bases spanning the gap. Germline V gives CDR1 SNHLY, CDR2 FYNNEI. CDR3 residues: CASILGSDYGYTF. In nucleotides, the CDR3 is TGTGCCAGCATCCTGGGCAGCGACTATGGCTACACCTTC.

The chain uses TRBV6-2 or TRBV6-3 and TRBJ2-1; no clear D. The CDR3 has 14 amino acids. Germline CDR1 MNHEY, CDR2 SVGEGT. Trimming took 0 bases from V and 5 from J, leaving 8 bases between them. The DNA for the CDR3 is TGTGCCAGCAGTTACTCGTGGCGAAACAATGAGCAGTTCTTC. Translation: CASSYSWRNNEQFF.

V usage is TRBV5-5 and J usage is TRBJ2-3; D unresolved. Trimming removed 0 bases at V and 0 bases at J, with 11 bases between. This CDR3 has 16 amino acids. From germline, CDR1 is SGHKS and CDR2 YYEKEE (reference sequence). The DNA of the CDR3 is TGTGCCAGCAGCTTGGGACAAACTACTAGCACAGATACGCAGTATTTT. This translates into CASSLGQTTSTDTQYF.

Concerning this clonotype: A much larger clone differs from this one at a single base, so this may be a read error. The V and J genes are TRBV20-1 and TRBJ1-1; possibly TRBD1 for D (6 bases). The CDR3 contains 14 residues. In germline, CDR1 is DFQATT, CDR2 SNEGSKA (reference sequence). Between the trimmed V and J ends, which lost 7 bases and 7 bases, there was a span of 22 bases. The CDR3 nucleotides read TGCAGTGACCGTAGGGGGGCGGAGGTGGGTGAAGCTTTCTTT. It yields the protein CSDRRGAEVGEAFF.

The CDR3 coding sequence is TGTGCCAGTAGTAAAGCAGGGACAGGGGTATACAATGAGCAGTTCTTC. It is translated as CASSKAGTGVYNEQFF. This sequence joins TRBV19 and TRBJ2-1; 10 nucleotides match TRBD1. The CDR3 has 16 amino acids. The germline V gene encodes CDR1 LNHDA and CDR2 SQIVND (reference sequence). V lost 4 bases to trimming and J lost 4 bases; unmatched junction nucleotides: 7.

In its sample, this clonotype was seen many times. The chain links TRBV6-1 to TRBJ1-4, with D unresolved. The CDR3 has 13 residues. V was pared by 6 bases and J by 2 bases, with 7 bases between. Germline V CDR1 and CDR2: MNHNS, SASEGT. This CDR3 reads CASRKQTNEKLFF. The CDR3 DNA sequence: TGTGCCAGCAGAAAACAGACTAATGAAAAACTGTTTTTT.

As to this clonotype: A much larger clone sits a single nucleotide away, making a read error possible. The chain joins TRBV20-1 to TRBJ2-1; no firm D call. Trimming removed 5 bases from V and 4 bases from J, with 21 bases in between. CDR3 size: 16 residues. Germline V gene lookup returns CDR1 DFQATT and CDR2 SNEGSKA (reference sequence). The CDR3 protein is CSAGSADTNGYNEQFF. CDR3 DNA sequence: TGCAGTGCTGGGTCTGCAGACACGAACGGGTACAATGAGCAGTTCTTC.

The chain employs TRBV2 and TRBJ1-1; D call uncertain. The V end lost 7 bases, the J end lost 11 bases, and 20 bases lay between the germline ends. In germline, CDR1 is SNHLY, CDR2 FYNNEI. The CDR3 extends over 13 amino acids. The DNA for the CDR3 is TGTGCCAGCACTCAAAACCCAGAGCCGGAGGCTTTCTTT. It is translated as CASTQNPEPEAFF.

At least ten counts were recorded for this clonotype. This chain uses TRBV6-2 or TRBV6-3 with TRBJ2-3; 13 nucleotides line up with TRBD2. Germline trimming cut 4 bases from V and 4 bases from J; bases unmatched to any gene: 5. In germline, CDR1 is MNHEY, CDR2 SVGEGT. The CDR3 is 16 amino acids. Here the CDR3 DNA reads TGTGCCAGCAGTTCCCGACTAGCGGGGGGAGCAGATACGCAGTATTTT. This translates into CASSSRLAGGADTQYF.

This chain links TRBV2 with TRBJ1-4; D is ambiguous. V lost 8 bases to trimming and J lost 8 bases, with 9 bases between them. The CDR3 loop spans 11 amino acids. CDR1 is SNHLY and CDR2 is FYNNEI in the germline V gene. CDR3: CASVYLEKLFF. CDR3 DNA: TGTGCCAGCGTATACCTAGAAAAACTGTTTTTT.

In its sample, this clonotype was seen many times. This rearrangement joins TRBV6-1 to TRBJ2-5, with D perhaps assigned TRBD1 or TRBD2 (5 bases each). Germline V gene data show CDR1 as MNHNS and CDR2 as SASEGT. This CDR3 spans 14 amino acids. The V end lost 1 base, the J end lost 5 bases, and 11 bases lay between the germline ends. CDR3: CASSEVPGDETQYF. In nucleotides, the CDR3 is TGTGCCAGCAGTGAAGTCCCTGGGGACGAGACCCAGTACTTC.

In this sample, this clonotype turned up many times. The rearrangement links TRBV20-1 to TRBJ1-5; TRBD1 is a possible D gene (6 bases). The CDR3 covers 17 residues. V dropped 2 bases and J dropped 5 bases, with 22 bases sitting between them. Per the germline V gene, CDR1 is DFQATT and CDR2 is SNEGSKA (reference sequence). CDR3 protein: CSARLSWTAIDYQPQHF. The CDR3 region has the DNA TGCAGTGCTAGACTATCCTGGACAGCAATAGATTATCAGCCCCAGCATTTT.

This clonotype has just a few counts. The chain recombines TRBV12-3 or TRBV12-4 with TRBJ2-7, with D perhaps assigned TRBD1 or TRBD2 (6 bases each). V was clipped by 3 bases and J by 5 bases, with 14 bases between them. The CDR3 consists of 14 residues. The CDR3: CASSLWGARNEQYV. In nucleotides, the CDR3 is TGTGCCAGCAGTTTGTGGGGGGCGCGAAACGAGCAGTACGTC.

The chain employs TRBV6-4 and TRBJ2-3, with unresolved D. The CDR3 length is 13 residues. V was clipped by 3 bases and J by 6 bases, with 10 bases between them. Germline CDR1 MRHNA, CDR2 SNTAGT. The CDR3 sequence: CASSETPVDTQYF. In nucleotides, the CDR3 is TGTGCCAGCAGTGAAACACCCGTGGATACGCAGTATTTT.

The table lists this clonotype with a few counts. CDR3 sequence reads: CASSRLGTDTQYF. CDR3 nucleotide sequence: TGTGCCAGCAGTAGGCTGGGCACAGATACGCAGTATTTT. The chain couples TRBV6-1 to TRBJ2-3; no clear D. V lost 5 bases to trimming and J lost 1 base, with 7 bases between them. Germline V gene sequence: CDR1 MNHNS, CDR2 SASEGT. This CDR3 has 13 amino acids.

The table lists this clonotype with a few counts. The V gene is TRBV11-2, the J gene TRBJ2-7; D is uncertain. CDR1 is SGHAT and CDR2 is FQNNGV in the germline V gene. This CDR3 has 14 amino acids. Trimming shortened V by 1 base and J by 4 bases, and 11 bases separated the two germline ends. The CDR3 is CASSLGRLSYEQYV. CDR3 in DNA: TGTGCCAGCAGCTTAGGTCGACTCTCATACGAGCAGTACGTC.

The J gene is TRBJ2-3, the V gene TRBV19; D may be TRBD1 or TRBD2 (5 bases each). Per the germline V gene, CDR1 is LNHDA and CDR2 is SQIVND (reference sequence). The CDR3 sequence is 14 residues long. V was trimmed by 2 bases and J by 5 bases, leaving 11 bases between them. In nucleotides, the CDR3 is TGTGCCAGTAGTATATTGGGGGAGCGAGATACGCAGTATTTT. Its translation is CASSILGERDTQYF.